Following are 21 T cell receptor beta chains from one sample sequenced in a study of blood T cells in healthy people across ages (dated by TCRdb to between 2015 and 2017). Library preparation used 5' RACE. This sample was sequenced with an Illumina HiSeq 2500. A second PCR of roughly 7 to 11 cycles was performed with a sample-barcoded 5' primer and a J-beta primer mix. In TCRdb, the public reads were trimmed at Q25 with fastp and aligned with MiXCR, with productive beta chains retained. When rows share a CDR3 protein, they turn into one entry using the most common DNA and genes. The sample has around 790,000 distinct CDR3 sequences on record, around two fifths of them singletons. The ten most abundant clones make up around 21% of the sample. Sequencing input: blood. The receptors derive from a man in his sixties in good health.

This chain links TRBV2 with TRBJ2-3; maybe TRBD2 (5 bases). CDR1 and CDR2 (germline): SNHLY, FYNNEI. The CDR3 loop spans 14 amino acids. Trimming pared 11 bases from V and 2 bases from J, leaving 17 bases between. The CDR3 DNA reads as TGTGCCCCTGGGCAAGCGGAGAACACAGATACGCAGTATTTT. Its protein is CAPGQAENTDTQYF.

Remarks on this clonotype: A read error may explain this, as a much larger clone is one base away. The chain carries TRBV5-1 and TRBJ1-1; weak D call: TRBD1 (5 bases). Germline-derived CDR1 and CDR2 are SGHRS and YFSETQ. The length of the CDR3 is 15 residues. CDR3 protein: CASSLAPGVNPEAFF. Written as DNA, the CDR3 is TGCGCCAGCAGCTTGGCACCGGGGGTGAACCCTGAAGCTTTCTTT.

This clonotype has more than one count but fewer than ten. The chain has TRBV27 and TRBJ1-4; maybe TRBD1 (6 bases). The CDR3 contains 13 residues. Deletions cut 4 bases from V and 8 bases from J, with 11 bases between. CDR1 and CDR2 (germline): MNHEY, SMNVEV (reference sequence). The CDR3 region has the DNA TGTGCCAGCAGTTACAGGGAAGGAGAAAAACTGTTTTTT. Its translation is CASSYREGEKLFF.

This chain uses TRBV11-2 with TRBJ1-4, with D tentatively TRBD1 (5 bases). Germline CDR1 SGHAT, CDR2 FQNNGV. Trimming took 4 bases from V and 3 from J, leaving 15 bases between them. The CDR3 spans 16 residues. The CDR3 DNA sequence: TGTGCCAGCAGCTCGGGGGGGAGAACGGCTAATGAAAAACTGTTTTTT. This translates into CASSSGGRTANEKLFF.

J is TRBJ1-1 and V is TRBV7-2; D gene ambiguous. The V gene lost 3 bases and the J gene lost 0 bases, with 17 bases spanning the gap. CDR1 and CDR2 from the germline V gene are SGHTA and FQGNSA. This CDR3 spans 17 amino acids. CDR3 sequence reads: CASSFRLGQLMNTEAFF. CDR3 nucleotide sequence: TGTGCCAGCAGCTTCAGGCTCGGCCAGCTCATGAACACTGAAGCTTTCTTT.

This clonotype occurred many times. This chain joins TRBV7-2 and TRBJ2-7; possibly TRBD1 or TRBD2 for D (5 bases each). This CDR3 contains 12 residues. Germline CDR1 and CDR2: SGHTA and FQGNSA. Trimming cost V 2 bases and J 6 bases, with 8 bases left between them. CDR3 in DNA: TGTGCCAGCAGCTTATCTGGGACCGAGCAGTACTTC. This gives the protein CASSLSGTEQYF.

This rearrangement joins TRBV9 to TRBJ2-1, with 11 bases lining up with TRBD2. There are 15 residues in the CDR3. Looked up from germline, CDR1 is SGDLS and CDR2 is YYNGEE. Trimming took 0 bases from V and 10 from J; bases not matched to a gene: 6. The CDR3 reads CASSVEGSGGVEQFF. The DNA for the CDR3 is TGTGCCAGCAGCGTAGAGGGTAGCGGGGGGGTGGAGCAGTTCTTC. The whole variable domain, filled in from reference TRBV9 and TRBJ2-1, reads DSGVTQTPKHLITATGQRVTLRCSPRSGDLSVYWYQQSLDQGLQFLIQYYNGEERAKGNILERFSAQQFPDLHSELNLSSLELGDSALYFCASSVEGSGGVEQFFGPGTRLTVL.

The table lists this clonotype with a few counts. This rearrangement joins TRBV4-3 to TRBJ2-7, with a tentative D call TRBD2 (6 bases). Germline CDR1 is LGHNA and CDR2 is YSLEER. V lost 1 base to trimming and J lost 6 bases, with 16 bases between them. The CDR3 runs 15 residues. CDR3 in DNA: TGCGCCAGCAGCCAAGCCGGGACTCGACTGTCCGAGCAGTACTTC. Encoded protein: CASSQAGTRLSEQYF.

This clonotype came up a few times. V is TRBV4-3 and J is TRBJ2-7; 7 bases map to TRBD1. Germline values: CDR1 LGHNA, CDR2 YSLEER. The V segment lost 0 bases and the J segment 0 bases; nucleotides outside the gene matches: 11. The CDR3 covers 18 residues. The CDR3 spells CASSQDTGRDSFSYEQYF. The CDR3, as DNA: TGCGCCAGCAGCCAAGATACGGGCCGGGACAGCTTCTCCTACGAGCAGTACTTC.

The rearrangement joins TRBV5-1 to TRBJ2-7; 11 bases agree with TRBD2. Germline CDR1 reads SGHRS; CDR2 reads YFSETQ. The CDR3 runs 15 residues. V trimming: 2 bases; J trimming: 4 bases; junction bases outside the gene matches: 5. The CDR3: CASSFLAGGQYEQYF. The CDR3 coding sequence is TGCGCCAGCAGCTTCTTAGCGGGGGGGCAGTACGAGCAGTACTTC. Full variable domain (outside the CDR3, taken from reference TRBV5-1 and TRBJ2-7): KAGVTQTPRYLIKTRGQQVTLSCSPISGHRSVSWYQQTPGQGLQFLFEYFSETQRNKGNFPGRFSGRQFSNSRSEMNVSTLELGDSALYLCASSFLAGGQYEQYFGPGTRLTVT.

This clonotype was found a few times. This chain uses TRBV5-1 with TRBJ2-3; weak D call: TRBD1 (5 bases). From germline, CDR1 is SGHRS and CDR2 YFSETQ. Trimming pared 4 bases from V and 14 bases from J, leaving 17 bases between. The CDR3 has 12 amino acids. The CDR3 nucleotides read TGCGCCAGCAGCCCCGCAGGACATGAGTTGTATTTT. This gives the protein CASSPAGHELYF.

This chain links TRBV5-6 with TRBJ1-5; a weak D match, TRBD1 (6 bases). Trimming cost V 2 bases and J 3 bases, with 12 bases left between them. The CDR3 loop spans 15 amino acids. From germline, CDR1 is SGHDT and CDR2 YYEEEE. DNA for the CDR3: TGTGCCAGCAGCTTTCGAACAGGGTTCAATCAGCCCCAGCATTTT. Its translation is CASSFRTGFNQPQHF.

This rearrangement joins TRBV7-9 to TRBJ1-1; the D is unclear. The CDR3 spans 11 residues. Germline values: CDR1 SEHNR, CDR2 FQNEAQ (reference sequence). V was trimmed by 2 bases and J by 8 bases, leaving 6 bases between them. CDR3 protein: CASSLNWEAFF. The CDR3 bases are TGTGCCAGCAGCTTAAACTGGGAAGCTTTCTTT.

This clonotype was counted between two and nine times. CDR3 coding DNA: TGCAGTGCTAGAGTACTCGAGACCCAGTACTTC. Encoded protein: CSARVLETQYF. V is TRBV20-1 and J is TRBJ2-5; D not resolved. Trimming left V 1 base short and J 5 bases short, with 5 bases between. This CDR3 spans 11 amino acids. Germline-derived CDR1 and CDR2 are DFQATT and SNEGSKA (reference sequence).

V gene TRBV6-2 or TRBV6-3 combines with J gene TRBJ2-7; D ambiguous. V dropped 7 bases and J dropped 3 bases, with 13 bases sitting between them. Germline assignment: CDR1 MNHEY and CDR2 SVGEGT. This CDR3 has 13 amino acids. CDR3 bases: TGTGCCAGCAAGGAACGGTCGGGCTACGAGCAGTACTTC. This translates into CASKERSGYEQYF.

This clonotype is medium-sized by share. The rearrangement joins TRBV20-1 to TRBJ2-7; 8 positions match TRBD2. The CDR3 is 13 residues long. CDR1 is DFQATT, CDR2 SNEGSKA, per germline (reference sequence). The ends lost 5 bases at V and 2 bases at J; junction bases unmatched: 5. The CDR3 protein is CSAHTSGPYEQYF. The CDR3, as DNA: TGCAGTGCTCACACTAGCGGCCCCTACGAGCAGTACTTC.

This clonotype showed up just a few times. The V gene is TRBV6-5, the J gene TRBJ2-7; TRBD1 matches 7 bases. CDR3 size: 13 residues. The germline gives CDR1 MNHEY, CDR2 SVGAGI. V lost 6 bases and J lost 3; bases outside the gene matches: 5. CDR3 coding DNA: TGTGCCAGCAGGACAGGGCTCGACTACGAGCAGTACTTC. It is translated as CASRTGLDYEQYF.

This clonotype was picked up a small number of times. The rearrangement links TRBV4-1 to TRBJ1-2, with D hard to call. The ends were cut back, 0 bases at V and 5 bases at J, with 13 bases in the middle. The germline V gene has CDR1 MGHRA and CDR2 YSYEKL. This CDR3 comprises 15 residues. The CDR3 protein is CASSQDLRRGYGYTF. Written as DNA, the CDR3 is TGCGCCAGCAGCCAAGACCTGAGACGCGGATATGGCTACACCTTC.

Of note for this clonotype: This may be a read error, as it is one base from a much larger clone. The genes are TRBV10-2 and TRBJ2-3, with TRBD2 matching 9 bases. Germline V CDR1 and CDR2: WSHSY, SAAADI. The trim removed 2 bases at V and 4 bases at J, leaving 10 bases unmatched. This CDR3 is built from 17 residues. The CDR3 DNA follows: TGCGCCAGCAGTGAGGCGGCTAGCGGGGTCTGCGCAGATACGCAGTATTTT. Protein: CASSEAASGVCADTQYF.

The V call is TRBV20-1, the J call TRBJ2-1; maybe TRBD2 (6 bases). CDR1 and CDR2 from the germline V gene are DFQATT and SNEGSKA (reference sequence). This CDR3 comprises 12 residues. Trimming took 4 bases from V and 11 from J, leaving 15 bases between them. CDR3 in DNA: TGCAGTGCTAAATACTCGGAGGGCAAGCAGTTCTTC. Translation gives CSAKYSEGKQFF.

Note on this clonotype: A much larger clone sits a single nucleotide away, making a read error possible. CDR3 residues: CASSLREQETRYF. The CDR3 DNA sequence: TGCGCCAGCAGTCTCCGGGAACAAGAGACCCGGTACTTC. The V gene is TRBV4-3, the J gene TRBJ2-5; D perhaps matches TRBD2 (5 bases). CDR1 and CDR2 (germline): LGHNA, YSLEER. This CDR3 is 13 amino acids long.